The TCR beta chain under discussion was sequenced for a study of CD8 T cells in ankylosing spondylitis. The study's findings and limits: Blood of patients with ankylosing spondylitis appeared to be characterized by a TCR beta motif of several highly homologous variants.

This clonotype appeared a few times. Its specificity is unknown. TCRdb ran MiXCR on the 5' RACE reads and lists one entry per CDR3 protein. The sample lists a few hundred thousand distinct CDR3 sequences; roughly 18% were seen once. The ends lost 3 bases at V and 7 bases at J; junction bases unmatched: 2. CDR3 length: 12 residues. Germline V gives CDR1 SQVTM, CDR2 ANQGSEA. The chain has TRBV29-1 and TRBJ2-7, with 11 positions matching TRBD1. The TCR originated in a male donor with ankylosing spondylitis. The specimen was blood, either unsorted or a sorted T cell fraction (not recorded which). The CDR3 DNA follows: TGCAGCGTTGAGGGACAGGGGGTTGAGCAGTACTTC. Amino acid sequence: CSVEGQGVEQYF.